Here is one T cell receptor (beta chain) with its context. Its antigen is not known. Every one of the patients relapsed after autologous stem cell transplantation (brentuximab vedotin exposure was variable). Trimming cost V 0 bases and J 9 bases; bases outside gene matches: 12. The CDR3 loop spans 18 amino acids. The germline V gene encodes CDR1 SGHRS and CDR2 YFSETQ. This table comes from immunoSEQ multiplex PCR, and its TCRdb copy is limited to in-frame clones, with some not included. Here the sample spans 25,000 to 35,000 clones, roughly 83% being singletons. These data belong to a study of PD-1 blockade in classical Hodgkin lymphoma. Study findings and constraints: Any patient who commenced nivolumab under 1 year after ASCT was excluded.

This chain uses TRBV5-1 with TRBJ2-1, with TRBD2 identical over 13 bases. The TCR originated in a human donor with classical Hodgkin lymphoma. The sample consisted of peripheral blood mononuclear cells (PBMCs), taken before the second cycle of nivolumab. This CDR3 is CASSLGADTSGREGEQFF. The CDR3 DNA is TGCGCCAGCAGCTTGGGCGCAGATACTAGCGGGAGGGAGGGTGAGCAGTTCTTC.